This paragraph reports one TCR beta chain. The record originates from a study of cytotoxic CD8 clonotypes in ibrutinib-treated CLL. CDR3 length: 14 amino acids. Germline loops: CDR1 KGHSH, CDR2 LQKENI. Trimming stripped 3 bases from V and 5 bases from J, with 14 bases between. Method: immunoSEQ multiplex PCR; TCRdb's copy keeps in-frame clones and lacks some. The top ten clones hold more than 35% of a sample with approximately 120,000 clones, approximately 58% of them seen once. Material: PBMCs, obtained after 24 months of ibrutinib treatment. This TCR was sampled from a human donor with chronic lymphocytic leukemia. This chain uses TRBV18 with TRBJ2-7; tentatively, D is TRBD2 (5 bases). As DNA, the CDR3 is TGTGCCAGCTCACCGTTGAACGGGGAGCACGAGCAGTACTTC. This codes for CASSPLNGEHEQYF.